The 23 T cell receptor beta chains in this list originate from one sample, sequenced in a study of tissue T cells after allogeneic stem cell transplantation. Profiled with immunoSEQ multiplex PCR; TCRdb holds only in-frame clones, not every one. This table holds tens of thousands of clones, roughly 89% found once. The sample was blood, taken before transplantation. These TCRs come from a woman between 40 and 69 years old who later had graft-versus-host disease after an allogeneic stem cell transplant.

A word on this clone: An end of the junction does not agree with germline; a read error may underlie this. The chain carries TRBV6-1 and TRBJ2-5, with 10 bases fitting TRBD2. CDR1 is MNHNS, CDR2 SASEGT, per germline. The CDR3 totals 15 residues. The DNA of the CDR3 is TGTGCCAGCAATGAAGCGGGAGGGCCGATGGAGACCCAGTACTTC. Translated: CASNEAGGPMETQYF.

This chain joins TRBV30 and TRBJ2-1; weak D call: TRBD1 (5 bases). Trimming removed 1 base at V and 6 bases at J, with 7 bases between. This CDR3 contains 12 residues. Germline CDR1 and CDR2: GTSNPN and SVGIG (reference sequence). CDR3 DNA: TGTGCCTGGAGTGCCCAGGGCAATGAGCAGTTCTTC. Protein sequence: CAWSAQGNEQFF.

The J gene is TRBJ2-3, the V gene TRBV9; a weak D match, TRBD1 (6 bases). The germline V and J ends were trimmed by 2 bases and 7 bases, with 14 bases remaining between them. CDR3 length equals 14 residues. CDR1 is SGDLS, CDR2 YYNGEE, per germline. The CDR3 sequence is CASSVRNQGNTQYF. CDR3 in DNA: TGTGCCAGCAGCGTGAGGAACCAGGGGAATACGCAGTATTTT.

The chain carries TRBV15 and TRBJ2-5; D not certain. In germline, CDR1 is LNHNV, CDR2 YYDKDF (reference sequence). The CDR3 consists of 15 residues. The V gene lost 0 bases and the J gene lost 2 bases, with 10 bases spanning the gap. The CDR3 protein is CATSRDRAPQETQYF. CDR3 bases: TGTGCCACCAGCAGAGATAGGGCACCACAAGAGACCCAGTACTTC.

The chain recombines TRBV7-2 with TRBJ2-5; weak D call: TRBD1 (6 bases). Trimming shortened V by 1 base and J by 0 bases, and 9 bases separated the two germline ends. The CDR3 spans 15 residues. Germline V gene sequence: CDR1 SGHTA, CDR2 FQGNSA. CDR3 bases: TGTGCCAGCAGCTTAGTTCAGGGGTACCAAGAGACCCAGTACTTC. This sequence encodes CASSLVQGYQETQYF. The full variable domain, with the rest looked up from reference TRBV7-2 and TRBJ2-5, is GAGVSQSPSNKVTEKGKDVELRCDPISGHTALYWYRQSLGQGLEFLIYFQGNSAPDKSGLPSDRFSAERTGGSVSTLTIQRTQQEDSAVYLCASSLVQGYQETQYFGPGTRLLVL.

This clone has just one count. The genes are TRBV7-2 and TRBJ2-3, with TRBD1 identical over 8 bases. The CDR3 is 15 amino acids. V trimming: 5 bases; J trimming: 0 bases; junction bases outside the gene matches: 4. The germline V gene has CDR1 SGHTA and CDR2 FQGNSA. As DNA, the CDR3 is TGTGCCAGCAGCCGGGACAGGTCTAGCACAGATACGCAGTATTTT. Its protein product is CASSRDRSSTDTQYF. The variable domain in full, completed from reference TRBV7-2 and TRBJ2-3, reads GAGVSQSPSNKVTEKGKDVELRCDPISGHTALYWYRQSLGQGLEFLIYFQGNSAPDKSGLPSDRFSAERTGGSVSTLTIQRTQQEDSAVYLCASSRDRSSTDTQYFGPGTRLTVL.

This chain uses TRBV12-5 with TRBJ2-7; perhaps TRBD1 as D (5 bases). This CDR3 is 16 amino acids long. The germline V gene encodes CDR1 LGHNT and CDR2 FRNRAP. Trimming took off 0 bases at V and 1 base at J, with 13 bases between the two ends. CDR3 region: CASGLVLGLLSYEQYF. CDR3 in DNA: TGTGCTAGTGGTTTGGTCCTGGGGCTGCTTTCCTACGAGCAGTACTTC.

This sequence joins TRBV6-5 and TRBJ2-2; D gene uncertain. The length of the CDR3 is 16 residues. Germline assignment: CDR1 MNHEY and CDR2 SVGAGI. The V end was cut by 8 bases, the J end by 2 bases, with 18 bases between. The CDR3 is CASRSKVVENTGELFF. The CDR3 coding sequence is TGTGCCAGCCGTTCAAAAGTAGTAGAAAACACCGGGGAGCTGTTTTTT.

The chain joins TRBV27 to TRBJ1-1; possibly TRBD1 for D (6 bases). This CDR3 is built from 11 residues. Germline V gene data show CDR1 as MNHEY and CDR2 as SMNVEV (reference sequence). The ends were cut back, 8 bases at V and 4 bases at J, with 8 bases in the middle. The CDR3 DNA is TGTGCCAGCCAACAGGGCACTGAAGCTTTCTTT. The encoded protein is CASQQGTEAFF.

This clone was observed a few times. The chain employs TRBV6-2 or TRBV6-3 and TRBJ2-7, with 9 bases matching TRBD1. The CDR3 spans 15 residues. Germline-derived CDR1 and CDR2 are MNHEY and SVGEGT. The ends lost 5 bases at V and 5 bases at J; junction bases unmatched: 10. As DNA, the CDR3 is TGTGCCAGCAGTCGGGCGGGACAGGGTATAGACGAGCAGTACTTC. Translating it yields CASSRAGQGIDEQYF.

The V gene is TRBV4-3, the J gene TRBJ1-3, with 7 bases identical to TRBD1. The CDR3 is 14 amino acids. V shed 2 bases and J 2 bases; nucleotides not matched to a gene: 0. Per germline, CDR1 LGHNA and CDR2 YSLEER. CDR3 protein: CASSQQGAGNTIYF. Here the CDR3 DNA reads TGCGCCAGCAGCCAACAGGGGGCTGGAAACACCATATATTTT.

The chain carries TRBV18 and TRBJ2-3, with 10 positions matching TRBD1. The germline V gene encodes CDR1 KGHSH and CDR2 LQKENI. The CDR3 is 14 amino acids. V lost 4 bases to trimming and J lost 6 bases; unmatched junction nucleotides: 4. The CDR3 protein is CASSLGQGYDTQYF. DNA for the CDR3: TGTGCCAGCTCACTGGGACAGGGGTACGATACGCAGTATTTT.

The DNA of the CDR3 is TGCGCCAGCAGCCAAGGCACCGGGGAGCTGTTTTTT. This translates into CASSQGTGELFF. This chain joins TRBV4-1 and TRBJ2-2; D not resolved. Trimming left V 1 base short and J 4 bases short, with 1 base between. The CDR3 is 12 amino acids. CDR1 is MGHRA and CDR2 is YSYEKL in the germline V gene.

This sequence joins TRBV28 and TRBJ1-5; weak D call: TRBD1 (5 bases). V was trimmed by 7 bases and J by 4 bases, leaving 14 bases between them. The CDR3 is 14 amino acids. Germline-derived CDR1 and CDR2 are MDHEN and SYDVKM. For the CDR3, the DNA is TGTGCCAGCACCACCGGGACGGTGAATCAGCCCCAGCATTTT. Protein: CASTTGTVNQPQHF.

The V and J genes are TRBV6-1 and TRBJ2-1; maybe TRBD1 (6 bases). V dropped 4 bases and J dropped 7 bases, with 26 bases sitting between them. Germline-derived CDR1 and CDR2 are MNHNS and SASEGT. CDR3 length: 18 amino acids. The CDR3 region has the DNA TGTGCCAGCAGTGCCAGGGGTCCCCTAGACGGTCCTACTAATGAGCAGTTCTTC. It translates to CASSARGPLDGPTNEQFF.

The genes are TRBV7-9 and TRBJ2-5, with 9 bases aligning to TRBD2. The V and J ends lost 3 bases and 3 bases, in that order; junction bases with no gene match: 11. Germline CDR1 SEHNR, CDR2 FQNEAQ (reference sequence). The CDR3 is made up of 17 amino acids. CDR3 coding DNA: TGTGCCAGCAGCTTCCCGTTGAGGTTAGCGGGAGAAGAGACCCAGTACTTC. It yields the protein CASSFPLRLAGEETQYF.

This clone came up a few times. This sequence joins TRBV6-5 and TRBJ2-5, with 8 bases lining up with TRBD1. Germline V gene lookup returns CDR1 MNHEY and CDR2 SVGAGI. The CDR3 covers 14 residues. The ends lost 5 bases at V and 6 bases at J; junction bases unmatched: 8. The CDR3 spells CASSPQTGEQTQYF. CDR3 in DNA: TGTGCCAGCAGTCCCCAGACAGGGGAACAGACCCAGTACTTC.

This chain connects TRBV27 to TRBJ1-1; tentatively, D is TRBD1 (5 bases). Deletions cut 3 bases from V and 1 base from J, with 6 bases between. The CDR3 is 13 residues long. Germline values: CDR1 MNHEY, CDR2 SMNVEV (reference sequence). This CDR3 reads CASSLRGNTEAFF. The DNA of the CDR3 is TGTGCCAGCAGTTTGAGGGGGAACACTGAAGCTTTCTTT.

The chain links TRBV3-1 (or the pseudogene TRBV3-2) to TRBJ2-6; TRBD2 aligns across 12 bases. V shed 1 base, J shed 1 base, and the junction held 2 bases outside the gene matches. Per the germline V gene, CDR1 is LGHDT and CDR2 is YNNKEL (reference sequence). The CDR3 spans 18 residues. The CDR3 spells CASSQASGRESGANVLTF. The CDR3 DNA reads TGTGCCAGCAGCCAAGCTAGCGGGAGGGAGTCTGGGGCCAACGTCCTGACTTTC.

The chain combines TRBV19 with TRBJ2-1; maybe TRBD1 (5 bases). The V gene lost 6 bases and the J gene lost 4 bases, with 13 bases spanning the gap. CDR3 length: 14 residues. Per germline, CDR1 LNHDA and CDR2 SQIVND (reference sequence). The CDR3 region is CASRGGASYNEQFF. The CDR3 nucleotides read TGTGCCAGTAGGGGTGGGGCTTCTTACAATGAGCAGTTCTTC.

V gene TRBV30 combines with J gene TRBJ1-2; D ambiguous. Trimming took off 4 bases at V and 3 bases at J, with 9 bases between the two ends. Germline values: CDR1 GTSNPN, CDR2 SVGIG (reference sequence). The CDR3 extends over 12 amino acids. The CDR3 region is CAWTRTDYGYTF. CDR3 bases: TGTGCCTGGACCCGGACCGACTATGGCTACACCTTC.

J is TRBJ1-2 and V is TRBV28; D unresolved. Germline lookup yields CDR1 MDHEN and CDR2 SYDVKM. The V end lost 1 base, the J end lost 4 bases, and 10 bases lay between the germline ends. The length of the CDR3 is 14 residues. The CDR3 is CASSLSYGGYGYTF. DNA of the CDR3: TGTGCCAGCAGTTTATCATACGGTGGCTATGGCTACACCTTC.

This rearrangement joins TRBV15 to TRBJ1-2; TRBD1 aligns across 7 bases. From germline, CDR1 is LNHNV and CDR2 YYDKDF (reference sequence). The CDR3 contains 17 residues. With V trimmed by 2 bases and J by 7 bases, 16 bases remained unmatched. CDR3 nucleotide sequence: TGTGCCACCAGCAGACGGGACAGACAAAGTTCCCTCGGTGGCTACACCTTC. This codes for CATSRRDRQSSLGGYTF. The variable domain in full, with the rest retrieved from reference TRBV15 and TRBJ1-2, is DAMVIQNPRYQVTQFGKPVTLSCSQTLNHNVMYWYQQKSSQAPKLLFHYYDKDFNNEADTPDNFQSRRPNTSFCFLDIRSPGLGDTAMYLCATSRRDRQSSLGGYTFGSGTRLTVV.